The entry below describes one T cell receptor (beta chain). The CDR3 spans 14 residues. Germline loops: CDR1 SNHLY, CDR2 FYNNEI. V shed 0 bases and J shed 5 bases, with 10 bases lying between them. This entry comes from a study of blood T cell repertoires in COVID-19. Libraries were prepared by immunoSEQ multiplex PCR; TCRdb keeps only in-frame clonotypes and omits some of them. Found here are around 100,000 clones, more than 85% of them singletons; the top ten hold approximately 7.3%. The sequence derives from a man under 40 in a cohort sampled during active COVID-19. The sequenced material came from peripheral blood. The chain carries TRBV2 and TRBJ2-5, with a possible D match to TRBD2 (7 bases). For the CDR3, the DNA is TGTGCCAGCAGTGAAGCGGGGGGGGCGGAGACCCAGTACTTC. This translates into CASSEAGGAETQYF.